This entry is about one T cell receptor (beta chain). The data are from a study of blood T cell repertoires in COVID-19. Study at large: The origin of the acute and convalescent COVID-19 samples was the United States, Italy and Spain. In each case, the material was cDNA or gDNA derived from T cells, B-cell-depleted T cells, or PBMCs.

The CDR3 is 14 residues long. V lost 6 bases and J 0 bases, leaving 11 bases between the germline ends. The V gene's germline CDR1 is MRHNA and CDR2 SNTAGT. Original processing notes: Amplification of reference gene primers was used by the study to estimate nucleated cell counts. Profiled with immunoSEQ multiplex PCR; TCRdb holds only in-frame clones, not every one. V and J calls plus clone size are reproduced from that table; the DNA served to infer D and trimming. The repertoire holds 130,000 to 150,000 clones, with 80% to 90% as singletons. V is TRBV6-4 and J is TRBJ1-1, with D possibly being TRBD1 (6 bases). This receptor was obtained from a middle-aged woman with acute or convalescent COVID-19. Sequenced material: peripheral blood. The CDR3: CASRAQGVNTEAFF. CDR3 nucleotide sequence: TGTGCCAGCAGAGCACAGGGCGTGAACACTGAAGCTTTCTTT.